The 32 T cell receptor beta chains below come from one sample, sequenced in a study of T-cell reconstitution after alpha-beta-depleted transplantation in children. Preparation of the TCRbeta library used unique molecular identifiers. MiXCR, run by TCRdb on the PCR reads, gives a single entry per CDR3 protein. The sample records 210,000 or so distinct CDR3 sequences, around 9.9% being singletons. The sequencing used PBMCs, collected before TCRalphabeta/CD19-depleted stem cell transplant. These receptors were collected from a child younger than two with acute myeloid leukemia, due to receive a stem cell transplant.

This clonotype was found many times. The CDR3 protein is CASRGEYSNQPQHF. The CDR3 DNA sequence: TGTGCCAGCAGAGGTGAATATAGCAATCAGCCCCAGCATTTT. This sequence joins TRBV2 and TRBJ1-5; D is unresolved. CDR1 SNHLY and CDR2 FYNNEI come from the germline V gene. V was pared by 6 bases and J by 0 bases, with 9 bases between. The CDR3 contains 14 residues.

Many counts were recorded for this clonotype. The rearrangement links TRBV24-1 to TRBJ2-4, with 7 bases aligning to TRBD2. Germline V CDR1 and CDR2: KGHDR, SFDVKD. The CDR3 length is 15 residues. The junction had 12 bases not matched to a gene; V was cut back by 5 bases and J by 9 bases. The CDR3 reads CATSVGGGPICIQYF. The CDR3 nucleotides are TGTGCCACCAGTGTTGGGGGAGGGCCAATTTGCATTCAGTACTTC.

This clonotype was counted ten times or more. This chain joins TRBV5-1 and TRBJ2-2; D perhaps matches TRBD1 (5 bases). CDR1 SGHRS and CDR2 YFSETQ come from the germline V gene. V gave up 5 bases and J gave up 2 bases, with 13 bases separating them. The CDR3 has 15 amino acids. CDR3 region: CASRETDSNTGELFF. For the CDR3, the DNA is TGCGCCAGCAGGGAGACAGATTCTAACACCGGGGAGCTGTTTTTT. The whole variable domain, filled in from reference TRBV5-1 and TRBJ2-2, reads KAGVTQTPRYLIKTRGQQVTLSCSPISGHRSVSWYQQTPGQGLQFLFEYFSETQRNKGNFPGRFSGRQFSNSRSEMNVSTLELGDSALYLCASRETDSNTGELFFGEGSRLTVL.

As concerns this clonotype: The junction departs from germline at one end; a sequencing error may be responsible. The V and J genes are TRBV12-3 or TRBV12-4 and TRBJ1-2; the D is unclear. The CDR3 loop spans 13 amino acids. CDR3 in amino acids: CASAYIGGDGDTF. CDR3 nucleotides: TGTGCCAGCGCCTACATAGGAGGTGATGGCGACACCTTC.

The sample holds many counts of this clonotype. The chain joins TRBV11-2 to TRBJ2-1; weak D call: TRBD2 (6 bases). Trimming took 3 bases from V and 8 from J, leaving 11 bases between them. This CDR3 has 13 residues. Germline V CDR1 and CDR2: SGHAT, FQNNGV. Written as DNA, the CDR3 is TGTGCCAGCAGCTTTAGGACTACCGATGAGCAGTTCTTC. This translates into CASSFRTTDEQFF.

V gene TRBV3-1 combines with J gene TRBJ2-7; no clear D gene. Trimming took off 11 bases at V and 3 bases at J, with 23 bases between the two ends. The CDR3 sequence is 15 residues long. CDR1 LGHDT and CDR2 YNNKEL come from the germline V gene (reference sequence). In DNA, the CDR3 is TGTGCCTCCTGCCTGTCTGGTCCGAACCACTACGAGCAGTACTTC. Residues: CASCLSGPNHYEQYF.

This clonotype was counted at least ten times. The genes are TRBV10-3 and TRBJ2-7, with 10 nucleotides matching TRBD2. J lost 3 bases, V lost 8 bases, and 7 bases had no gene match. The CDR3 is 14 residues long. CDR1 and CDR2 (germline): ENHRY, SYGVKD. The CDR3 bases are TGTGCCATCGCCGGACTAGCGGAGATCTACGAGCAGTACTTC. It codes for CAIAGLAEIYEQYF.

The sample holds a few counts of this clonotype. This rearrangement joins TRBV19 to TRBJ2-7; 9 bases are shared with TRBD1. The trim removed 5 bases at V and 4 bases at J, leaving 9 bases unmatched. Germline loops: CDR1 LNHDA, CDR2 SQIVND (reference sequence). The CDR3 loop spans 15 amino acids. The CDR3 loop reads CASSAPGQGLYEQYF. The CDR3 nucleotides read TGTGCCAGTAGTGCTCCGGGACAGGGCCTTTACGAGCAGTACTTC.

This clonotype was seen a few times. This CDR3 reads CASISLADGSDTQYF. The CDR3 DNA reads as TGTGCCAGTATCTCACTAGCGGACGGTTCAGATACGCAGTATTTT. The chain is built from TRBV19 and TRBJ2-3; 8 bases are a match to TRBD2. Germline assignment: CDR1 LNHDA and CDR2 SQIVND (reference sequence). Trimming removed 7 bases from V and 4 bases from J; junction bases left unmatched: 10. This CDR3 is 15 amino acids long.

This clonotype was detected ten times or more. The chain uses TRBV28 and TRBJ2-7, with D perhaps matching TRBD1 (5 bases). V gave up 8 bases and J gave up 0 bases, with 14 bases separating them. The CDR3 loop spans 14 amino acids. The germline V gene has CDR1 MDHEN and CDR2 SYDVKM. The CDR3 sequence is CASVPRGGSYEQYF. The CDR3 DNA follows: TGTGCCAGCGTCCCTAGGGGCGGCTCCTACGAGCAGTACTTC.

This clonotype was counted at least ten times. V is TRBV29-1 and J is TRBJ2-5; TRBD1 matches at 9 bases. CDR3 length: 13 residues. V shed 8 bases and J 4 bases; nucleotides not matched to a gene: 8. Germline V lookup: CDR1 SQVTM, CDR2 ANQGSEA. CDR3 in amino acids: CSMHRGQGETQYF. The CDR3 DNA follows: TGCAGCATGCACAGGGGGCAGGGAGAGACCCAGTACTTC.

The sample holds many counts of this clonotype. This rearrangement joins TRBV6-1 to TRBJ1-5; D remains unclear. The CDR3 covers 15 residues. V lost 2 bases and J 5 bases, leaving 13 bases between the germline ends. CDR1 and CDR2 from the germline V gene are MNHNS and SASEGT. CDR3 nucleotide sequence: TGTGCCAGCAGTGAACAGGCAGGTTTAGATCAGCCCCAGCATTTT. Its translation is CASSEQAGLDQPQHF.

This clonotype was observed at least ten times. The chain combines TRBV12-3 or TRBV12-4 with TRBJ1-4, with 9 bases aligning to TRBD1. Trimming took 2 bases from V and 8 from J; bases not matched to a gene: 3. CDR3 size: 14 residues. The CDR3 DNA sequence: TGTGCCAGCAGTTTATGGACAGGGGAAGAAAAACTGTTTTTT. The encoded protein is CASSLWTGEEKLFF.

As for this clonotype: This clone may be a read error of a much larger clone one base away. The chain has TRBV7-9 and TRBJ2-3, with D possibly TRBD2 on 5 matching bases. This CDR3 region has 15 residues. Trimming removed 5 bases at V and 2 bases at J, with 14 bases between. The germline V gene encodes CDR1 SEHNR and CDR2 FQNEAQ (reference sequence). The CDR3 spells CASSRAVRDTDTQYF. The CDR3 DNA sequence: TGTGCCAGCAGCCGAGCGGTGAGGGACACAGATACGCAGTATTTT.

This clonotype was picked up many times. The chain combines TRBV3-1 with TRBJ2-1; 8 bases align to TRBD2. Per germline, CDR1 LGHDT and CDR2 YNNKEL (reference sequence). The CDR3 runs to 16 residues. J gave up 6 bases and V 4 bases, and 11 bases lay outside the gene matches. The CDR3 reads CASSPFHRGRRNEQFF. DNA of the CDR3: TGTGCCAGCAGCCCATTTCATCGCGGGAGGCGCAATGAGCAGTTCTTC.

This clonotype was detected ten times or more. This chain connects TRBV5-1 to TRBJ2-2, with 12 bases that match TRBD2. V shed 4 bases, J shed 5 bases, and the junction held 3 bases outside the gene matches. The length of the CDR3 is 15 residues. CDR1 and CDR2 (germline): SGHRS, YFSETQ. The CDR3 here is CASSTSGGQTGELFF. The CDR3 bases are TGCGCCAGCAGCACTAGCGGGGGGCAAACCGGGGAGCTGTTTTTT.

On this clonotype itself: A much larger clone lies a single base off, so this may be a read error. The chain carries TRBV3-1 and TRBJ2-1, with D maybe TRBD2 (6 bases). There are 15 residues in the CDR3. In germline, CDR1 is LGHDT, CDR2 YNNKEL (reference sequence). The DNA of the CDR3 is TGTGCCTGCAGCCAAGAAGGTGACGCTTCCGGGGGGCAGTTCTTC. This sequence encodes CACSQEGDASGGQFF.

There are many counts of this clonotype. The V and J genes are TRBV12-3 or TRBV12-4 and TRBJ2-2, with unresolved D. Deletions cut 1 base from V and 3 bases from J, with 6 bases between. This CDR3 has 14 residues. This CDR3 reads CASSLVGHTGELFF. CDR3 bases: TGTGCCAGCAGTTTAGTCGGCCACACCGGGGAGCTGTTTTTT.

At least ten counts were recorded for this clonotype. CDR3 nucleotides: TGCAGTGCTAGATCGTACTTAATAAAAGAAAAACTGTTTTTT. It yields the protein CSARSYLIKEKLFF. This chain joins TRBV20-1 and TRBJ1-4; D remains unclear. The CDR3 has 14 amino acids. Trimming shortened V by 2 bases and J by 8 bases, and 15 bases separated the two germline ends. Germline assignment: CDR1 DFQATT and CDR2 SNEGSKA (reference sequence).

The chain is built from TRBV29-1 and TRBJ1-1; D unresolved. V gave up 5 bases and J gave up 6 bases, with 10 bases separating them. The CDR3 spans 11 residues. Per the germline V gene, CDR1 is SQVTM and CDR2 is ANQGSEA. The DNA of the CDR3 is TGCAGCGTTTGGTCCGGGTCTGAAGCTTTCTTT. Amino acid sequence: CSVWSGSEAFF.

This clonotype was counted ten times or more. The V and J genes are TRBV12-3 or TRBV12-4 and TRBJ1-6; D remains ambiguous. With 7 bases removed from V and 10 bases from J, the gap between germline ends came to 11 bases. This CDR3 comprises 12 residues. This chain's CDR3 is CASTTLGSPLHF. DNA for the CDR3: TGTGCCAGCACCACTTTGGGGTCACCCCTCCACTTT.

Points on this clonotype: One end of the junction does not line up with germline, which may come from a read error. CDR3 sequence reads: CARSVWGQGINQPQHF. In nucleotides, the CDR3 is TGTGCCCGGAGTGTATGGGGACAGGGGATCAATCAGCCCCAGCATTTT. The V gene is TRBV30, the J gene TRBJ1-5, with TRBD1 identical over 10 bases. CDR1 GTSNPN and CDR2 SVGIG come from the germline V gene (reference sequence). The CDR3 totals 16 residues.

This clonotype showed up many times. The chain has TRBV7-3 and TRBJ2-7; 8 bases agree with TRBD1. Trimming took 1 base from V and 3 from J; bases not matched to a gene: 2. The CDR3 covers 14 residues. Germline assignment: CDR1 SGHTA and CDR2 FQGTGA. CDR3 bases: TGTGCCAGCAGCTTAAGCGGGACAGGCTACGAGCAGTACTTC. Protein sequence: CASSLSGTGYEQYF.

The sample holds many counts of this clonotype. The rearrangement links TRBV7-8 to TRBJ2-3; a possible D gene is TRBD1 (6 bases). V was cut by 8 bases and J by 1 base, with 13 bases left in between. This CDR3 has 14 amino acids. Germline V gene data show CDR1 as SGHVS and CDR2 as FQNEAQ. In DNA form, the CDR3 reads TGTGCCAGCCGGAAGGACAGACGCACAGATACGCAGTATTTT. It encodes CASRKDRRTDTQYF.

The chain uses TRBV7-2 and TRBJ2-1; 14 nucleotides line up with TRBD2. This CDR3 has 16 residues. With 1 base clipped from V and 7 bases from J, the junction kept 3 bases outside the gene matches. In germline, CDR1 is SGHTA, CDR2 FQGNSA. The CDR3 region has the DNA TGTGCCAGCAGCTTAGGGGGGACTAGCGGGAGTAATGAGCAGTTCTTC. Residues: CASSLGGTSGSNEQFF.

This clonotype was observed a few times. The V call is TRBV4-2, the J call TRBJ2-3; D not resolved. Germline V gives CDR1 LGHNA, CDR2 YNFKEQ. The CDR3 contains 16 residues. The V end was cut by 0 bases, the J end by 3 bases, with 13 bases between. The CDR3 region has the DNA TGTGCCAGCAGCCAAGAAAAATGGGTAGCAACAGATACGCAGTATTTT. Translating it yields CASSQEKWVATDTQYF.

In its sample, this clonotype was seen many times. This chain connects TRBV5-1 to TRBJ2-3; maybe TRBD2 (6 bases). Germline CDR1 is SGHRS and CDR2 is YFSETQ. The V end lost 4 bases, the J end lost 1 base, and 10 bases lay between the germline ends. The CDR3 is 14 residues long. For the CDR3, the DNA is TGCGCCAGCAGCCCGGGAGTGGGCACAGATACGCAGTATTTT. Its translation: CASSPGVGTDTQYF.

The V gene is TRBV21-1, the J gene TRBJ2-1; TRBD2 is the table's D call, not checked against the DNA. TRBV21-1 is given as a pseudogene. The CDR3 loop spans 15 amino acids. CDR3 sequence (DNA): TGTGCCAGCAGCATCGGACTAGCGGGAGCGCATGAGCAGTTCTTC. Residues: CASSIGLAGAHEQFF.

This clonotype was detected ten times or more. CDR3 sequence: CASRPGQLTGELFF. For the CDR3, the DNA is TGCGCCAGCCGACCGGGACAGCTCACCGGGGAGCTGTTTTTT. V is TRBV5-1 and J is TRBJ2-2; 7 bases fit TRBD1. The CDR3 consists of 14 residues. V dropped 7 bases and J dropped 4; count of bases not matched to a gene: 7. CDR1 SGHRS and CDR2 YFSETQ come from the germline V gene.

A note on this clonotype: This may arise from a read error, as a much more abundant clone is one base away. The chain couples TRBV5-1 to TRBJ2-1; 9 nucleotides agree with TRBD2. The CDR3 contains 15 residues. Germline trimming cut 2 bases from V and 9 bases from J; bases unmatched to any gene: 9. Per the germline V gene, CDR1 is SGHRS and CDR2 is YFSETQ. The CDR3 nucleotides read TGCGCCAGCAGCTTTTTCGCGGGAGGGACTACTGAGCAGTTCTTC. Encoded protein: CASSFFAGGTTEQFF. Based on the CDR3 plus reference TRBV5-1 and TRBJ2-1, the full variable domain is KAGVTQTPRYLIKTRGQQVTLSCSPISGHRSVSWYQQTPGQGLQFLFEYFSETQRNKGNFPGRFSGRQFSNSRSEMNVSTLELGDSALYLCASSFFAGGTTEQFFGPGTRLTVL.

In its sample, this clonotype was seen a few times. The chain uses TRBV11-2 and TRBJ2-3; no clear D gene. Looked up from germline, CDR1 is SGHAT and CDR2 is FQNNGV. V lost 5 bases, J lost 8 bases, and 17 bases lay in between. The length of the CDR3 is 14 residues. The CDR3 DNA sequence: TGTGCCAGCAGCCCCGTGGGTGGAGATGTTACGCAGTATTTT. Protein product: CASSPVGGDVTQYF.

The rearrangement uses TRBV18 and TRBJ1-5; TRBD1 matches 7 bases. Germline V gene sequence: CDR1 KGHSH, CDR2 LQKENI. Trimming cost V 2 bases and J 5 bases; bases outside gene matches: 12. This CDR3 comprises 17 residues. CDR3: CASSPSEPTGLYQPQHF. CDR3 bases: TGTGCCAGCTCACCATCGGAACCGACAGGGTTGTATCAGCCCCAGCATTTT.